Shown below are 26 T cell receptor beta chains from a single sample sequenced in a study of blood T cell repertoires in COVID-19. The repertoire was sequenced with immunoSEQ multiplex PCR; TCRdb's copy has only in-frame clones and lacks some. This table has around 400,000 clones, 87% appearing once. Sample: peripheral blood. Source of these receptors: a woman aged 60-75 years with COVID-19, enrolled during active disease.

The V gene is TRBV12-3 or TRBV12-4, the J gene TRBJ1-2; D uncertain. CDR3 size: 13 residues. The V gene lost 1 base and the J gene lost 5 bases, with 8 bases spanning the gap. In nucleotides, the CDR3 is TGTGCCAGCAGTTTAGAGCCCGTTTATGGCTACACCTTC. Its translation: CASSLEPVYGYTF.

V usage is TRBV18 and J usage is TRBJ1-2; D ambiguous. Germline CDR1 and CDR2: KGHSH and LQKENI. The CDR3 has 14 amino acids. Trimming removed 0 bases from V and 6 bases from J, with 11 bases in between. As DNA, the CDR3 is TGTGCCAGCTCACCACCTGTACGGTCACATGGCTACACCTTC. Its translation is CASSPPVRSHGYTF. The whole variable domain, remainder taken from reference TRBV18 and TRBJ1-2, is NAGVMQNPRHLVRRRGQEARLRCSPMKGHSHVYWYRQLPEEGLKFMVYLQKENIIDESGMPKERFSAEFPKEGPSILRIQQVVRGDSAAYFCASSPPVRSHGYTFGSGTRLTVV.

V is TRBV11-2 and J is TRBJ1-2, with D hard to call. Trimming removed 0 bases at V and 6 bases at J, with 11 bases between. The CDR3 consists of 14 residues. CDR1 SGHAT and CDR2 FQNNGV come from the germline V gene. CDR3 nucleotide sequence: TGTGCCAGCAGCTTAGATCGGGTATGGGATGGCTACACCTTC. Its translation: CASSLDRVWDGYTF.

J is TRBJ1-3 and V is TRBV27; no clear D gene. This CDR3 is 14 amino acids long. V gave up 5 bases and J gave up 0 bases, with 8 bases separating them. Germline-derived CDR1 and CDR2 are MNHEY and SMNVEV (reference sequence). CDR3 protein: CASSTGPSGNTIYF. The CDR3 nucleotides read TGTGCCAGCAGTACTGGGCCCTCTGGAAACACCATATATTTT.

Regarding this clone: One end of the junction is discordant with germline, which a read error may explain. The rearrangement joins TRBV7-7 to TRBJ2-5; 8 bases agree with TRBD1. The CDR3 loop spans 17 amino acids. The V gene's germline CDR1 is SSHAT and CDR2 FNYEAQ (reference sequence). For the CDR3, the DNA is TGTGCTAGCAGCTTAGGACAGGGAATGCACCTTCAAGAGACCCAGTACTTC. Translating gives CASSLGQGMHLQETQYF.

About this clone: This sample includes further DNA sequences coding for the same CDR3. V is TRBV2 and J is TRBJ1-1, with D unresolved. Trimming cost V 4 bases and J 2 bases, with 8 bases left between them. CDR3 length: 13 amino acids. Germline V lookup: CDR1 SNHLY, CDR2 FYNNEI. CDR3 amino acids: CASSVLPNTEAFF. The CDR3 region has the DNA TGTGCCAGCAGTGTCCTTCCCAACACTGAAGCTTTCTTT.

V is TRBV19 and J is TRBJ1-5; D gene ambiguous. V lost 5 bases, J lost 0 bases, and 20 bases lay in between. The germline gives CDR1 LNHDA, CDR2 SQIVND (reference sequence). There are 18 residues in the CDR3. CDR3 sequence reads: CASSYRDTRRASNQPQHF. DNA for the CDR3: TGTGCCAGTAGTTACCGGGATACCAGGCGAGCTAGCAATCAGCCCCAGCATTTT.

The V and J genes are TRBV9 and TRBJ1-5; TRBD1 matches 9 bases. V was pared by 3 bases and J by 2 bases, with 3 bases of the junction left unmatched. Per the germline V gene, CDR1 is SGDLS and CDR2 is YYNGEE. This CDR3 contains 15 residues. The CDR3 region is CASSGTGGGNQPQHF. CDR3 bases: TGTGCCAGCAGCGGAACAGGGGGCGGCAATCAGCCCCAGCATTTT.

The chain couples TRBV5-1 to TRBJ2-1; perhaps TRBD2 as D (6 bases). Trimming pared 3 bases from V and 1 base from J, leaving 11 bases between. The CDR3 contains 15 residues. From germline, CDR1 is SGHRS and CDR2 YFSETQ. Here the CDR3 reads CASSSRDGSYNEQFF. In DNA form, the CDR3 reads TGCGCCAGCAGCTCGCGGGACGGATCCTACAATGAGCAGTTCTTC.

The V and J genes are TRBV19 and TRBJ1-2, with a possible D match to TRBD1 (6 bases). V lost 3 bases and J lost 0, with 14 bases in between. The germline V gene encodes CDR1 LNHDA and CDR2 SQIVND (reference sequence). This CDR3 has 16 residues. This CDR3 reads CASSMRGPKANYGYTF. The CDR3 region has the DNA TGTGCCAGTAGTATGCGGGGGCCCAAAGCTAACTATGGCTACACCTTC.

This clone was observed a single time. The chain carries TRBV5-1 and TRBJ1-1; TRBD1 matches at 7 bases. The CDR3 is 16 amino acids. Trimming cost V 5 bases and J 3 bases; bases outside gene matches: 13. Germline CDR1 and CDR2: SGHRS and YFSETQ. CDR3 in DNA: TGCGCCAGCAGTCTCACAGGGGATGGGTCTTACACTGAAGCTTTCTTT. It codes for CASSLTGDGSYTEAFF.

V usage is TRBV7-4 and J usage is TRBJ1-4; TRBD1 agrees at 9 bases. V trimming: 8 bases; J trimming: 2 bases; junction bases outside the gene matches: 15. The CDR3 length is 18 residues. Germline V gives CDR1 SGHVT, CDR2 SQSDAQ. CDR3 bases: TGTGCCAGCCGCGAGGGACAGGGACTTATACCTACTAATGAAAAACTGTTTTTT. This translates into CASREGQGLIPTNEKLFF.

The chain links TRBV9 to TRBJ2-7, with D perhaps matching TRBD1 (5 bases). Germline loops: CDR1 SGDLS, CDR2 YYNGEE. V lost 3 bases and J lost 7, with 14 bases in between. This CDR3 comprises 13 residues. As DNA, the CDR3 is TGTGCCAGCAGCGGAGACAGATTGCGGGAGCAGTACTTC. This codes for CASSGDRLREQYF.

This chain connects TRBV4-1 to TRBJ2-5; 9 positions agree with TRBD2. The CDR3 is made up of 17 amino acids. V was clipped by 2 bases and J by 4 bases; unmatched bases: 11. Germline CDR1 MGHRA, CDR2 YSYEKL. This chain's CDR3 is CASSQPSGAGGRETQYF. The CDR3 coding sequence is TGCGCCAGCAGCCAACCCTCAGGGGCGGGGGGGCGAGAGACCCAGTACTTC.

The CDR3 sequence: CASSLLSEQFF. The CDR3 DNA sequence: TGTGCCAGCAGCCTACTTTCTGAGCAGTTCTTC. The V and J genes are TRBV7-9 and TRBJ2-1, with D hard to call. CDR1 and CDR2 (germline): SEHNR, FQNEAQ (reference sequence). V was clipped by 5 bases and J by 9 bases, with 8 bases between them. The CDR3 spans 11 residues.

The rearrangement links TRBV28 to TRBJ1-1; possibly TRBD1 for D (5 bases). Trimming stripped 7 bases from V and 4 bases from J, with 16 bases between. In germline, CDR1 is MDHEN, CDR2 SYDVKM. The CDR3 totals 14 residues. This CDR3 is CASKFGGWTTEAFF. The CDR3 coding sequence is TGTGCCAGCAAATTTGGGGGGTGGACCACTGAAGCTTTCTTT.

V usage is TRBV5-1 and J usage is TRBJ2-5, with D perhaps matching TRBD2 (7 bases). The V gene's germline CDR1 is SGHRS and CDR2 YFSETQ. CDR3 length: 14 amino acids. V lost 1 base and J 5 bases, leaving 12 bases between the germline ends. CDR3 coding DNA: TGCGCCAGCAGCTTGTACGGGGGGCGGGAGACCCAGTACTTC. As protein: CASSLYGGRETQYF.

The CDR3 coding sequence is TGTGCCATCAGTGAGATTGGCGAAAAACTGTTTTTT. The encoded protein is CAISEIGEKLFF. This sequence joins TRBV10-3 and TRBJ1-4, with D unresolved. The CDR3 contains 12 residues. Looked up from germline, CDR1 is ENHRY and CDR2 is SYGVKD. V lost 2 bases and J 8 bases, leaving 6 bases between the germline ends.

This rearrangement joins TRBV10-3 to TRBJ1-1; D not certain. CDR1 and CDR2 (germline): ENHRY, SYGVKD. This CDR3 has 14 amino acids. V was shortened by 0 bases and J by 2 bases, with 7 bases between the two germline ends. In nucleotides, the CDR3 is TGTGCCATCAGTGAGTCAGAGGGAAACACTGAAGCTTTCTTT. It translates to CAISESEGNTEAFF.

J is TRBJ1-4 and V is TRBV6-5; D gene ambiguous. V was cut by 6 bases and J by 5 bases, with 13 bases left in between. CDR3 length: 14 amino acids. Germline V gene lookup returns CDR1 MNHEY and CDR2 SVGAGI. CDR3 DNA sequence: TGTGCCAGCAGCCTCCTCGGTTTCAATGAAAAACTGTTTTTT. The encoded protein is CASSLLGFNEKLFF.

This chain connects TRBV6-5 to TRBJ1-4; 9 nucleotides align to TRBD1. Losses at the gene ends were 6 bases for V and 8 bases for J; bases not matched to a gene: 7. Germline assignment: CDR1 MNHEY and CDR2 SVGAGI. There are 14 residues in the CDR3. CDR3 amino acids: CASSYRGLTEKLFF. The DNA for the CDR3 is TGTGCCAGCAGCTACAGGGGGCTGACAGAAAAACTGTTTTTT.

The chain recombines TRBV6-5 with TRBJ1-1; 9 bases match TRBD1. The CDR3 consists of 15 residues. Germline V gene sequence: CDR1 MNHEY, CDR2 SVGAGI. J lost 2 bases, V lost 6 bases, and 7 bases had no gene match. The CDR3 DNA reads TGTGCCAGCAGCCCGGACAGGGGAGGAAACACTGAAGCTTTCTTT. Residues: CASSPDRGGNTEAFF.

CDR3 region: CASRVRGLWSNQPQHF. The CDR3 nucleotides read TGTGCCAGCAGGGTAAGGGGATTATGGAGCAATCAGCCCCAGCATTTT. This chain connects TRBV27 to TRBJ1-5; maybe TRBD1 (5 bases). Germline V gene sequence: CDR1 MNHEY, CDR2 SMNVEV (reference sequence). CDR3 length equals 16 residues. V was shortened by 6 bases and J by 1 base, with 16 bases between the two germline ends.

The rearrangement joins TRBV10-3 to TRBJ2-7; D is possibly TRBD1 (5 bases). The CDR3 totals 12 residues. V lost 6 bases, J lost 5 bases, and 11 bases lay in between. Germline CDR1 reads ENHRY; CDR2 reads SYGVKD. The CDR3, as DNA: TGTGCCATCAGGAAACCAGGGAACGAGCAGTACTTC. Its protein product is CAIRKPGNEQYF.

The chain joins TRBV5-1 to TRBJ1-4, with 9 bases lining up with TRBD1. The CDR3 spans 15 residues. V shed 4 bases, J shed 8 bases, and the junction held 9 bases outside the gene matches. In germline, CDR1 is SGHRS, CDR2 YFSETQ. The CDR3 loop is CASSGTGTGSEKLFF. As DNA, the CDR3 is TGCGCCAGCAGCGGAACCGGGACAGGGTCCGAAAAACTGTTTTTT.

This chain connects TRBV4-1 to TRBJ1-2; TRBD1 agrees at 9 bases. The CDR3 loop spans 15 amino acids. V shed 4 bases, J shed 7 bases, and the junction held 10 bases outside the gene matches. Germline CDR1 reads MGHRA; CDR2 reads YSYEKL. CDR3 region: CASSPRTGEIGGYTF. The CDR3 DNA is TGCGCCAGCAGCCCCCGGACAGGGGAGATCGGTGGCTACACCTTC.